This passage covers 23 T cell receptor beta chains from one sample sequenced in a study of blood T cell repertoires in COVID-19. The method was immunoSEQ multiplex PCR; TCRdb's version includes in-frame clones alone and lacks a portion of them. The sample contains around 370,000 clones, 70% to 90% of which appear only once. Material: PBMCs or T cells enriched from blood (not recorded which). The receptors were gathered from a young woman who had recovered from COVID-19.

The CDR3 here is CASSVGDRDHPSSYNEQFF. The CDR3 DNA reads TGTGCCAGCAGCGTAGGGGACAGGGACCACCCCAGCTCCTACAATGAGCAGTTCTTC. The chain recombines TRBV9 with TRBJ2-1; 9 positions match TRBD1. From germline, CDR1 is SGDLS and CDR2 YYNGEE. This CDR3 comprises 19 residues. With V trimmed by 0 bases and J by 0 bases, 10 bases remained unmatched.

CDR3 amino acids: CASSLRDRELSAYGYTF. CDR3 nucleotide sequence: TGTGCCAGCAGCTTGCGGGACAGGGAACTCTCTGCGTATGGCTACACCTTC. This sequence joins TRBV7-8 and TRBJ1-2; the match to TRBD1 covers 9 bases. CDR3 length: 17 amino acids. CDR1 SGHVS and CDR2 FQNEAQ come from the germline V gene. Trimming took 3 bases from V and 5 from J; bases not matched to a gene: 13.

The rearrangement links TRBV24-1 to TRBJ2-3; 7 nucleotides agree with TRBD1. The length of the CDR3 is 15 residues. V was pared by 8 bases and J by 2 bases, with 9 bases of the junction left unmatched. Germline V gives CDR1 KGHDR, CDR2 SFDVKD. CDR3 sequence: CATITGVPYTDTQYF. The CDR3 DNA reads TGTGCCACCATCACAGGGGTCCCTTACACAGATACGCAGTATTTT.

This clone was recorded a few times. The rearrangement joins TRBV18 to TRBJ2-2, with a weak D call TRBD1 (6 bases). Germline V gives CDR1 KGHSH, CDR2 LQKENI. With 3 bases removed from V and 3 bases from J, the gap between germline ends came to 11 bases. The CDR3 covers 15 residues. CDR3 region: CASSPLAGDTGELFF. As DNA, the CDR3 is TGTGCCAGCTCACCGTTGGCAGGGGACACCGGGGAGCTGTTTTTT.

The chain uses TRBV10-3 and TRBJ1-6; 8 bases line up with TRBD1. Germline V gene data show CDR1 as ENHRY and CDR2 as SYGVKD. This CDR3 has 16 amino acids. After removal of 5 bases from V and 6 bases from J, the junction contained 9 bases not matched to a gene. The CDR3 sequence: CAISFLGQGANSPLHF. The CDR3 DNA follows: TGTGCCATCAGTTTTTTAGGACAGGGTGCTAATTCACCCCTCCACTTT.

The chain combines TRBV9 with TRBJ2-5; D is unresolved. Trimming took 0 bases from V and 0 from J, leaving 6 bases between them. Germline V lookup: CDR1 SGDLS, CDR2 YYNGEE. This CDR3 region has 14 residues. CDR3 region: CASSVGRYQETQYF. CDR3 DNA sequence: TGTGCCAGCAGCGTAGGGCGGTACCAAGAGACCCAGTACTTC.

This sequence joins TRBV7-9 and TRBJ1-1, with D possibly TRBD1 on 5 matching bases. The CDR3 runs 16 residues. The germline V gene encodes CDR1 SEHNR and CDR2 FQNEAQ (reference sequence). The V gene lost 5 bases and the J gene lost 6 bases, with 22 bases spanning the gap. CDR3 in DNA: TGTGCCAGCAGCCTCAGAAAGGGGCCGGTATATTCTGAAGCTTTCTTT. This codes for CASSLRKGPVYSEAFF.

The rearrangement uses TRBV9 and TRBJ1-4; TRBD1 agrees at 9 bases. The V gene end was trimmed by 1 base and the J gene end by 12 bases; junction bases not matched to a gene: 10. The germline gives CDR1 SGDLS, CDR2 YYNGEE. This CDR3 comprises 15 residues. The CDR3 DNA reads as TGTGCCAGCAGCGTAACAGGGGGCTCAGGCGGGGAACTGTTTTTT. This encodes CASSVTGGSGGELFF.

The chain has TRBV24-1 and TRBJ2-2; no firm D call. V shed 4 bases and J shed 4 bases, with 9 bases lying between them. CDR3 length: 14 residues. Germline CDR1 KGHDR, CDR2 SFDVKD. This chain's CDR3 is CATSDLGFTGELFF. The CDR3 bases are TGTGCCACCAGTGACCTAGGTTTCACCGGGGAGCTGTTTTTT.

V usage is TRBV30 and J usage is TRBJ2-5; D uncertain. The CDR3 consists of 12 residues. V was shortened by 4 bases and J by 2 bases, with 8 bases between the two germline ends. Germline V gene sequence: CDR1 GTSNPN, CDR2 SVGIG (reference sequence). The CDR3 region has the DNA TGTGCCTGGAACAAAGTACAAGAGACCCAGTACTTC. Protein product: CAWNKVQETQYF.

In DNA, the CDR3 is TGTGCCAGCAGCTTGGCGGGGACAGGGGATCAGCCCCAGCATTTT. Translation: CASSLAGTGDQPQHF. The J gene is TRBJ1-5, the V gene TRBV5-5, with TRBD1 matching 10 bases. V shed 0 bases and J 5 bases; nucleotides not matched to a gene: 2. Germline loops: CDR1 SGHKS, CDR2 YYEKEE (reference sequence). This CDR3 region has 15 residues.

A note on this clone: One end of the junction does not line up with germline, which may come from a read error. V is TRBV18 and J is TRBJ2-3; TRBD1 agrees at 7 bases. Germline-derived CDR1 and CDR2 are KGHSH and LQKENI. The CDR3 has 17 residues. The CDR3 loop reads CASSSARQGVSTDTQCF. Here the CDR3 DNA reads TGTGCCAGCTCATCCGCTCGACAGGGCGTTAGCACAGATACGCAGTGTTTT.

J is TRBJ2-2 and V is TRBV5-1, with TRBD1 identical over 7 bases. The CDR3 has 15 amino acids. Germline CDR1 is SGHRS and CDR2 is YFSETQ. Trimming cost V 0 bases and J 7 bases; bases outside gene matches: 6. As DNA, the CDR3 is TGCGCCAGCAGCTTGGCTTCAGGGGACAGCGGGGAGCTGTTTTTT. Residues: CASSLASGDSGELFF.

The rearrangement links TRBV6-5 to TRBJ2-7, with D maybe TRBD2 (5 bases). V lost 0 bases and J 6 bases, leaving 12 bases between the germline ends. The CDR3 contains 14 residues. CDR1 is MNHEY and CDR2 is SVGAGI in the germline V gene. The CDR3 sequence is CASSYSYEGSEQYF. The CDR3 nucleotides are TGTGCCAGCAGTTACTCGTATGAGGGAAGCGAGCAGTACTTC.

The chain recombines TRBV5-8 with TRBJ2-2; no clear D gene. The V end lost 0 bases, the J end lost 1 base, and 10 bases lay between the germline ends. The germline gives CDR1 SGHTS, CDR2 YDEGEE. The length of the CDR3 is 16 residues. The CDR3 is CASSLGRRGNTGELFF. The DNA for the CDR3 is TGTGCCAGCAGCTTGGGTCGGCGAGGGAACACCGGGGAGCTGTTTTTT.

J is TRBJ1-1 and V is TRBV7-2; D gene ambiguous. This CDR3 has 14 residues. Per germline, CDR1 SGHTA and CDR2 FQGNSA. V dropped 5 bases and J dropped 0 bases, with 10 bases sitting between them. This CDR3 reads CASSVYSMNTEAFF. The CDR3 DNA follows: TGTGCCAGCAGCGTATACAGTATGAACACTGAAGCTTTCTTT.

This clone was detected only once. The V call is TRBV5-1, the J call TRBJ2-3; a possible D gene is TRBD1 (5 bases). There are 15 residues in the CDR3. V was clipped by 0 bases and J by 2 bases, with 10 bases between them. CDR1 is SGHRS and CDR2 is YFSETQ in the germline V gene. The CDR3 nucleotides read TGCGCCAGCAGCTTGGCAGGACAATTCACAGATACGCAGTATTTT. It yields the protein CASSLAGQFTDTQYF.

V usage is TRBV4-2 and J usage is TRBJ2-4; TRBD1 might be the D (6 bases). Germline loops: CDR1 LGHNA, CDR2 YNFKEQ. The CDR3 totals 15 residues. V lost 0 bases, J lost 0 bases, and 6 bases lay in between. CDR3 region: CASSQDRGAKNIQYF. The DNA for the CDR3 is TGTGCCAGCAGCCAAGACAGGGGAGCCAAAAACATTCAGTACTTC.

This clone was seen once. J is TRBJ1-6 and V is TRBV30; 8 positions match TRBD1. V lost 4 bases, J lost 5 bases, and 7 bases stayed unmatched. The CDR3 length is 15 residues. Germline V gives CDR1 GTSNPN, CDR2 SVGIG (reference sequence). CDR3 in DNA: TGTGCCTGGATATGGCAGGGGGCCGATAATTCACCCCTCCACTTT. It translates to CAWIWQGADNSPLHF. The complete variable domain, with remaining parts taken from reference TRBV30 and TRBJ1-6, reads SQTIHQWPATLVQPVGSPLSLECTVEGTSNPNLYWYRQAAGRGLQLLFYSVGIGQISSEVPQNLSASRPQDRQFILSSKKLLLSDSGFYLCAWIWQGADNSPLHFGNGTRLTVT.

The CDR3 reads CASSTWGGDYGYTF. The CDR3 nucleotides are TGTGCCAGCAGTACGTGGGGGGGGGACTATGGCTACACCTTC. The V gene is TRBV6-2 or TRBV6-3, the J gene TRBJ1-2; tentatively, D is TRBD1 (5 bases). The V gene lost 5 bases and the J gene lost 3 bases, with 13 bases spanning the gap. This CDR3 is 14 amino acids long. Germline CDR1 and CDR2: MNHEY and SVGEGT.

About this clone: Sequence at one end of the junction differs from germline and may be a read error. The chain links TRBV30 to TRBJ1-3; D unclear. CDR1 is GTSNPN and CDR2 is SVGIG in the germline V gene (reference sequence). The length of the CDR3 is 13 residues. The CDR3 region is CAWTPRAGDTIYF. DNA for the CDR3: TGTGCCTGGACCCCACGAGCTGGAGACACCATATATTTT.

This CDR3 reads CASNGQGRETQYF. The DNA of the CDR3 is TGTGCCAGCAACGGACAGGGGAGGGAGACCCAGTACTTC. The chain links TRBV21-1 to TRBJ2-5; the table's D call, TRBD1, has no DNA check behind it. TRBV21-1 is assigned pseudogene status. This CDR3 is built from 13 residues.

The chain recombines TRBV30 with TRBJ1-3; D unresolved. Germline V gene sequence: CDR1 GTSNPN, CDR2 SVGIG (reference sequence). This CDR3 is built from 15 residues. Trimming pared 5 bases from V and 2 bases from J, leaving 16 bases between. CDR3 DNA: TGTGCCTGGCACCGACCATTTCTAGCTGGAAACACCATATATTTT. Protein product: CAWHRPFLAGNTIYF. Full variable domain (missing parts from reference TRBV30 and TRBJ1-3): SQTIHQWPATLVQPVGSPLSLECTVEGTSNPNLYWYRQAAGRGLQLLFYSVGIGQISSEVPQNLSASRPQDRQFILSSKKLLLSDSGFYLCAWHRPFLAGNTIYFGEGSWLTVV.